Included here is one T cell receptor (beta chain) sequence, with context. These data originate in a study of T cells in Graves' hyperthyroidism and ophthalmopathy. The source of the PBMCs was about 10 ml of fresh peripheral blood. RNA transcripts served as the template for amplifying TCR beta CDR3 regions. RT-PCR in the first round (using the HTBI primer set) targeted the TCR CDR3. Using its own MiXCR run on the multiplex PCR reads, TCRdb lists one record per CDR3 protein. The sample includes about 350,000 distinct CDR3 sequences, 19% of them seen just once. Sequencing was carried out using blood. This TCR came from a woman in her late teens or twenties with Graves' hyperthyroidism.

The CDR3 here is CASSSLHQGKAKNIQYF. The DNA of the CDR3 is TGTGCCAGCAGTTCCTTGCACCAGGGGAAAGCCAAAAACATTCAGTACTTC. The chain employs TRBV6-2 or TRBV6-3 and TRBJ2-4, with D possibly matching TRBD1 (6 bases). V gave up 4 bases and J gave up 0 bases, with 16 bases separating them. Germline V CDR1 and CDR2: MNHEY, SVGEGT. This CDR3 comprises 17 residues.